This T cell receptor (beta chain) was recorded in a study of cytomegalovirus exposure and HLA in healthy donors. Researchers ran the PCR with 60 Vbeta and 13 Jbeta primers. TCRdb keeps only in-frame clones here, not all; method: immunoSEQ multiplex PCR. There are 30,000 to 35,000 clones in the sample, with 3% to 4.5% held by the top ten. The CDR3 is 17 amino acids. V lost 0 bases, J lost 4 bases, and 7 bases stayed unmatched. Germline assignment: CDR1 LGHNA and CDR2 YSLEER. The sequence was obtained from a man aged 35 to 55 in good health and CMV-seronegative. The sequenced sample consisted of PBMCs. The chain carries TRBV4-3 and TRBJ2-1, with TRBD2 identical over 9 bases. The CDR3 DNA sequence: TGCGCCAGCAGCCAAGATGAGGCTAGCGGGATGTACAATGAGCAGTTCTTC. This translates into CASSQDEASGMYNEQFF.